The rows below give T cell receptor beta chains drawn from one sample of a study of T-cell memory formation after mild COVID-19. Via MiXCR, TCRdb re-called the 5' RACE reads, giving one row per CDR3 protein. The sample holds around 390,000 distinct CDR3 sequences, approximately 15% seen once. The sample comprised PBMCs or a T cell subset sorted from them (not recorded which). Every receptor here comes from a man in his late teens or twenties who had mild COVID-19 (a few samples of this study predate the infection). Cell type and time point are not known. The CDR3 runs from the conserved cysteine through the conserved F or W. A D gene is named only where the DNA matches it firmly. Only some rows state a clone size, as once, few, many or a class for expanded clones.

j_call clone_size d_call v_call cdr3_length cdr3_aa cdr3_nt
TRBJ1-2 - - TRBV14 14 CASSQAGVLYGYTF TGTGCCAGCAGCCAAGCAGGGGTGCTCTATGGCTACACCTTC
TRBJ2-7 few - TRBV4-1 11 CASSPEYEQYF TGCGCCAGCAGCCCGGAGTACGAGCAGTACTTC
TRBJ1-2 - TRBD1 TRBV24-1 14 CATSDLGTGSGYTF TGTGCCACCAGTGATCTTGGGACAGGGAGCGGCTACACCTTC
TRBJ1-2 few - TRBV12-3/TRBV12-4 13 CASSPRGSYGYTF TGTGCCAGCAGTCCGAGGGGGAGCTATGGCTACACCTTC
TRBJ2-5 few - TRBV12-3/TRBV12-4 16 CASSLGSGTGRETQYF TGTGCCAGCAGTTTAGGGTCTGGCACGGGTCGGGAGACCCAGTACTTC
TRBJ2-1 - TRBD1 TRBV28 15 CASSVGTGHYNEQFF TGTGCCAGCAGTGTCGGGACAGGTCACTACAATGAGCAGTTCTTC
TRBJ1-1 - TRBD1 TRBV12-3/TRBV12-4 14 CASTPGQRNTEAFF TGTGCCAGCACTCCGGGACAGCGAAACACTGAAGCTTTCTTT
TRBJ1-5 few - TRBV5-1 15 CASRAGTFSNQPQHF TGCGCCAGCAGGGCCGGGACATTTAGCAATCAGCCCCAGCATTTT
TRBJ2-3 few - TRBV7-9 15 CASSLVTGVTDTQYF TGTGCCAGCAGCTTAGTAACAGGAGTCACAGATACGCAGTATTTT
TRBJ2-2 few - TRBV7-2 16 CASSLVYGFNTGELFF TGTGCCAGCAGCTTAGTTTACGGGTTTAACACCGGGGAGCTGTTTTTT
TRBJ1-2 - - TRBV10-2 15 CASSDGAESLYGYTF TGCGCCAGCAGTGATGGGGCAGAATCCTTGTATGGCTACACCTTC
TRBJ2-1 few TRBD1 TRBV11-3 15 CASSGTGGDGGEQFF TGTGCCAGCAGTGGGACAGGGGGCGATGGTGGGGAGCAGTTCTTC
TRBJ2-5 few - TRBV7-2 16 CASSFTRSRGKETQYF TGTGCCAGCAGCTTTACTCGCTCCCGGGGGAAGGAGACCCAGTACTTC
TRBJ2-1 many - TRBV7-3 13 CASSLASYNEQFF TGTGCCAGCTCGCTAGCGTCCTACAATGAGCAGTTCTTC
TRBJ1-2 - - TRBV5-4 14 CASSPRGDGYGYTF TGTGCCAGCAGCCCCAGAGGGGATGGCTATGGCTACACCTTC
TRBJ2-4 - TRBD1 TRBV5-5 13 CASRTDRANIQYF TGTGCCAGCAGGACTGACAGGGCGAACATTCAGTACTTC
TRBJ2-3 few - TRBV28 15 CASSLGGSSTDTQYF TGTGCCAGCAGTTTAGGTGGTAGTAGCACAGATACGCAGTATTTT
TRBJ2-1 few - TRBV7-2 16 CASSRIAVSSYNEQFF TGTGCCAGCAGCAGGATAGCGGTGAGCTCCTACAATGAGCAGTTCTTC
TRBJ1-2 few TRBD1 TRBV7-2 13 CASRGQSVYGYTF TGTGCCAGCAGGGGACAGTCGGTCTATGGCTACACCTTC
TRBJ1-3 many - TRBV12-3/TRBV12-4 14 CASSRRSSGNTIYF TGTGCCAGCAGCAGGAGGTCCTCTGGAAACACCATATATTTT
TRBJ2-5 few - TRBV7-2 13 CASSMDFQETQYF TGTGCCAGCAGCATGGACTTCCAAGAGACCCAGTACTTC
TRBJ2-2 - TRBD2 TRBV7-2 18 CASSLPGQSGDPTGELFF TGTGCCAGCAGCTTACCCGGGCAAAGCGGGGACCCCACCGGGGAGCTGTTTTTT
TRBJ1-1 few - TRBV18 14 CASSPQQRDTEAFF TGTGCCAGCTCACCGCAACAGCGGGACACTGAAGCTTTCTTT